This T cell receptor (beta chain) was sequenced in a study of T cell responses to AZD1222 COVID-19 vaccine. Study-wide results and caveats: When two AZD1222 doses had been given, Spike-specific TCR breadth and depth rose. Reports say nearly half of spike-specific TCRs go after unmutated variant regions. Along spike, vaccine-associated CD4 TCRs were found throughout, with dominance at 160-218 and 743-854. It was only a handful of AZD1222 recipients who were seropositive at baseline.

This clone was seen a handful of times. Its antigen is as yet unknown. The V gene end was trimmed by 1 base and the J gene end by 4 bases; junction bases not matched to a gene: 3. Germline CDR1 SGHNT, CDR2 YYREEE (reference sequence). This CDR3 contains 15 residues. Data came from immunoSEQ multiplex PCR; TCRdb stores just in-frame clones and leaves some out. The sample consists of some 86,000 clones, almost 80% of them appearing once. The source material was peripheral blood, sampled on day 0 of AZD1222 vaccination. The chain combines TRBV5-4 with TRBJ2-5; 11 positions agree with TRBD2. The receptor was derived from an adult in good health. This CDR3 reads CASSLTSGSVETQYF. DNA of the CDR3: TGTGCCAGCAGCTTGACTAGCGGGAGTGTAGAGACCCAGTACTTC.